This TCR beta chain was documented in a study of blood T cells in healthy people across ages. Germline V gene lookup returns CDR1 SGDLS and CDR2 YYNGEE. V shed 1 base and J shed 5 bases, with 9 bases lying between them. This CDR3 has 13 residues. A few counts support this clonotype. The authors ran a second PCR of roughly 6 to 12 cycles using a sample-barcoded 5' primer and a J-beta primer mix. MiXCR, applied by TCRdb to the 5' RACE reads, yields one record per CDR3 protein. The sample has about 1.5 million distinct CDR3 sequences; 35% to 45% are singletons. The rearrangement joins TRBV9 to TRBJ1-2; D is perhaps TRBD1 (6 bases). Material for sequencing was blood. The clonotype comes from a woman younger than 35 in good health. The CDR3 bases are TGTGCCAGCAGCGTAAATGGACAGTATGGCTACACCTTC. Protein product: CASSVNGQYGYTF.